A single sample is the source of the 3 T cell receptor beta chains below, sequenced in a study of PD-1 blockade in classical Hodgkin lymphoma (TCRdb year 2020). Library creation used the immunoSEQ multiplex PCR assay. Sourced from immuneACCESS, this table was stored by TCRdb with only in-frame sequences that have V and J called. A share of the clones is absent; for the studies checked, an unresolved V gene accounts for under half, and the remainder has no known explanation. The sample yields tens of thousands of clones; approximately 85% were counted once. Less than 3% of the sample is in the top ten clones. The time point label on this specimen signifies: cycle 4 day 1 (C4D1), after more than five weeks of nivolumab. All trial patients had relapsed after autologous stem cell transplantation, with cohorts A, B and C differing in prior brentuximab vedotin exposure. A Miltenyi CD4+ T cell isolation kit was used for magnetic negative selection to purify CD4+ T cells from thawed PBMCs.

The material sequenced was CD4+ T cells from blood, taken before the fourth cycle of nivolumab. All receptors derive from a human donor with classical Hodgkin lymphoma.

V gene TRBV6-6 combines with J gene TRBJ1-2; tentatively, D is TRBD1 (6 bases). V lost 5 bases to trimming and J lost 4 bases, with 14 bases between them. CDR3 length: 14 residues. CDR1 and CDR2 from the germline V gene are MNHNY and SVGAGI (reference sequence). CDR3 sequence: CASSPGIRGYGYTF. The CDR3 coding sequence is TGTGCCAGCAGTCCAGGTATCAGGGGCTATGGCTACACCTTC.

The rearrangement uses TRBV4-3 and TRBJ1-1; 7 bases fit TRBD1. The CDR3 loop spans 14 amino acids. Trimming took 5 bases from V and 5 from J; bases not matched to a gene: 8. CDR1 LGHNA and CDR2 YSLEER come from the germline V gene. CDR3 coding DNA: TGCGCCAGCAGCTCCTCCCGACAGGGAACTGAAGCTTTCTTT. This translates into CASSSSRQGTEAFF.

The chain employs TRBV6-1 and TRBJ2-7; D unclear. The V and J ends lost 6 bases and 1 base respectively, with 16 bases between them. Germline loops: CDR1 MNHNS, CDR2 SASEGT. The CDR3 sequence is 15 residues long. CDR3 protein: CASRTQSEVSYEQYF. CDR3 nucleotides: TGTGCCAGCAGGACCCAGAGCGAGGTATCCTACGAGCAGTACTTC.